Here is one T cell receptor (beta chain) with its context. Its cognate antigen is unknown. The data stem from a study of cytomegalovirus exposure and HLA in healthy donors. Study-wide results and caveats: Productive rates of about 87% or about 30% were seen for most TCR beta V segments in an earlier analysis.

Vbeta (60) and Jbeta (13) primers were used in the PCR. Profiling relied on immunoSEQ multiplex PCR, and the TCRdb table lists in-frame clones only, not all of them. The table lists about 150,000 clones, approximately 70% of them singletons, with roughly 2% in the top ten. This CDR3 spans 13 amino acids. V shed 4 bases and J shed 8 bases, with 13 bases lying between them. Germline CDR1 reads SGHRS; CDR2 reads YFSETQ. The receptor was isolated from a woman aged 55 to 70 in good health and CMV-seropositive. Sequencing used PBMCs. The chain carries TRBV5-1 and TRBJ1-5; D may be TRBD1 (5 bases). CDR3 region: CASSRAPREPQHF. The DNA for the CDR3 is TGCGCCAGCAGCCGAGCGCCCAGGGAGCCCCAGCATTTT.